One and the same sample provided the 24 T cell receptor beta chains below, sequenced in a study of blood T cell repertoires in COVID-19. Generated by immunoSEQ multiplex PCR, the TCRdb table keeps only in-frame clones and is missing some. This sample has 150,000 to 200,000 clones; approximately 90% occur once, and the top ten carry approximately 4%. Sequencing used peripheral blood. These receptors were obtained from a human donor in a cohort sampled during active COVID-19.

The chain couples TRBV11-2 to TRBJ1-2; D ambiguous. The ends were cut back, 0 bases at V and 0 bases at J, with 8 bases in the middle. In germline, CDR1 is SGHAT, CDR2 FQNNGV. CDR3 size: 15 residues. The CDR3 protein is CASSLDRGTNYGYTF. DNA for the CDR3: TGTGCCAGCAGCTTAGATCGGGGAACTAACTATGGCTACACCTTC.

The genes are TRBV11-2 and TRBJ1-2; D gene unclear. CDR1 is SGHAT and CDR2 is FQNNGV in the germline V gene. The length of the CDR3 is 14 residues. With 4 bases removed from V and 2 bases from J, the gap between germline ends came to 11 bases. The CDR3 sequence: CASSSFGGNYGYTF. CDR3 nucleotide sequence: TGTGCCAGCAGCTCGTTCGGCGGGAACTATGGCTACACCTTC.

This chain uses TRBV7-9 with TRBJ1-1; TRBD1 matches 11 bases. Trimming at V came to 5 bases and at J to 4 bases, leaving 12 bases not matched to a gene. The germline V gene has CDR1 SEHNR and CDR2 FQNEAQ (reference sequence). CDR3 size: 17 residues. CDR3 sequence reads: CASSPRGTGGFGTEAFF. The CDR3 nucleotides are TGTGCCAGCAGCCCACGGGGGACAGGGGGTTTTGGCACTGAAGCTTTCTTT.

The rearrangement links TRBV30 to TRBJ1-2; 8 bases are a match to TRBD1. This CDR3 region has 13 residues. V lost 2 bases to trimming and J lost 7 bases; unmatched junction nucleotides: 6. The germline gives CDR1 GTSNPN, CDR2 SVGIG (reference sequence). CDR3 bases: TGTGCCTGGAGTTCCCAGGGGGCAGGTGGCTACACCTTC. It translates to CAWSSQGAGGYTF.

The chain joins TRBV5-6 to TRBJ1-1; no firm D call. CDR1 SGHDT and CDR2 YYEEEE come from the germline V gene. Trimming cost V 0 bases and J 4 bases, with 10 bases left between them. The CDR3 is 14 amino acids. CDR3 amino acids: CASSLDAGGTEAFF. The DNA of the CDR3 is TGTGCCAGCAGCTTGGATGCAGGAGGCACTGAAGCTTTCTTT. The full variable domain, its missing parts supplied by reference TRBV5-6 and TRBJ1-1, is DAGVTQSPTHLIKTRGQQVTLRCSPKSGHDTVSWYQQALGQGPQFIFQYYEEEERQRGNFPDRFSGHQFPNYSSELNVNALLLGDSALYLCASSLDAGGTEAFFGQGTRLTVV.

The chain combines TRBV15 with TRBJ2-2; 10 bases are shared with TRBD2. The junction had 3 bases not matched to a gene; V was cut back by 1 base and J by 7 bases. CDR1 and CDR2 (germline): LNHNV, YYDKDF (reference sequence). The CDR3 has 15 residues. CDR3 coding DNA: TGTGCCACCAGCAGAGCTAGCGGGAGTGGCGGGGAGCTGTTTTTT. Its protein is CATSRASGSGGELFF.

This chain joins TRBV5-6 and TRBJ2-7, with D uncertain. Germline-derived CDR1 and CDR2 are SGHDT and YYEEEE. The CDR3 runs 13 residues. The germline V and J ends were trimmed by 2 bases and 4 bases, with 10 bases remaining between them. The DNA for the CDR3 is TGTGCCAGCAGCTTTGCGGCACCATACGAGCAGTACTTC. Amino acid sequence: CASSFAAPYEQYF.

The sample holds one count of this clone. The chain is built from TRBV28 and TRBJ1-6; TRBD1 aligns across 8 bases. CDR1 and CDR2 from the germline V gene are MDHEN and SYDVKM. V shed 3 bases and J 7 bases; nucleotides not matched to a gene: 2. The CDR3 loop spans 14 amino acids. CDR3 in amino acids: CASSFSGGNSPLHF. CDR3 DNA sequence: TGTGCCAGCAGTTTTTCAGGGGGCAATTCACCCCTCCACTTT.

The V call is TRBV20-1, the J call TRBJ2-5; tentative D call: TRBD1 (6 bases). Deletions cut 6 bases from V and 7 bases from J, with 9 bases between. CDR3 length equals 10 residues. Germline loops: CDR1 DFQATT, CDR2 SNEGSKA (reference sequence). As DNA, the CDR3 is TGCAGTGCCGAACAGGGGACCCAGTACTTC. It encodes CSAEQGTQYF.

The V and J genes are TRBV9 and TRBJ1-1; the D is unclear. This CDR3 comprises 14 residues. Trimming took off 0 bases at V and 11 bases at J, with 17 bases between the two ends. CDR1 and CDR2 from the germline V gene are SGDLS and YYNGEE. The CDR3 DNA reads TGTGCCAGCAGCGTAGGGGTCGGGGAACTAAACGCTTTCTTT. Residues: CASSVGVGELNAFF.

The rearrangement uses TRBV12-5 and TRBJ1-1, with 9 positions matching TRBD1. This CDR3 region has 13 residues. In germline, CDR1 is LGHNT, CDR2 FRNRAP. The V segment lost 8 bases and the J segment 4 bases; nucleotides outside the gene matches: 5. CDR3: CASKQGASTEAFF. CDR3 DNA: TGTGCTAGTAAACAGGGGGCATCCACTGAAGCTTTCTTT.

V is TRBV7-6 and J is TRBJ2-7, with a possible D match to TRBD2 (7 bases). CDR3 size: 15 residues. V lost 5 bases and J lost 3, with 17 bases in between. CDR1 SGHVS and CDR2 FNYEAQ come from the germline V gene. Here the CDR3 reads CASSPRGGSGYEQYF. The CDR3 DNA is TGTGCCAGCAGCCCGAGGGGGGGGTCGGGCTACGAGCAGTACTTC.

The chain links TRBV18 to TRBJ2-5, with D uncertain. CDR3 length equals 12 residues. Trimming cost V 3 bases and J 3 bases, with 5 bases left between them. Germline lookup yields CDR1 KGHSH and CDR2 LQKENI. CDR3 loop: CASSPSEETQYF. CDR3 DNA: TGTGCCAGCTCACCTTCGGAAGAGACCCAGTACTTC.

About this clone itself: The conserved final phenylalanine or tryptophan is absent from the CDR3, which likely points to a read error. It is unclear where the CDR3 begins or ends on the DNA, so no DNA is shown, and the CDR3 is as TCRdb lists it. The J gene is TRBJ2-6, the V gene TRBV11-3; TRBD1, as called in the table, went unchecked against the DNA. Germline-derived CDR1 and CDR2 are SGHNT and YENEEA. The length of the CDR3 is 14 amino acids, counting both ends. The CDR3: CASSFGIHRVPIIV.

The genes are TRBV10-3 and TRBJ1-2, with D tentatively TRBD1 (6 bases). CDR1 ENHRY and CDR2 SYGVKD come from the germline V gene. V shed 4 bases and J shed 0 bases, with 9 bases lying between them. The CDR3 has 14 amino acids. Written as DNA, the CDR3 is TGTGCCATCAGTGGGGACAAAGCTAACTATGGCTACACCTTC. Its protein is CAISGDKANYGYTF.

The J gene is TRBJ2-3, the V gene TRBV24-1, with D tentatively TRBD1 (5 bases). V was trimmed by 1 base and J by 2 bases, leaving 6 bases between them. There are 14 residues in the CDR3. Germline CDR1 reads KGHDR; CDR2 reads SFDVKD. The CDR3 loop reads CATSDFRDTDTQYF. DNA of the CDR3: TGTGCCACCAGTGATTTCAGGGACACAGATACGCAGTATTTT.

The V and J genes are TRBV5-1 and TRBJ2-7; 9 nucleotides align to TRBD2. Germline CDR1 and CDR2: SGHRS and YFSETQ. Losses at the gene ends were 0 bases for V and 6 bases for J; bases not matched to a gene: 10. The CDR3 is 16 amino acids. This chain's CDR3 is CASSLVAGGPTSEQYF. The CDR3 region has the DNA TGCGCCAGCAGCTTGGTTGCGGGAGGGCCGACGAGCGAGCAGTACTTC.

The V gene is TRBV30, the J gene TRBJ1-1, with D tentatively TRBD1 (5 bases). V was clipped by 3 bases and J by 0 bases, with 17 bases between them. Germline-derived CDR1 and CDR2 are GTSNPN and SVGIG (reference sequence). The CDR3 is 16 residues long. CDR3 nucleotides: TGTGCCTGGAGAGTGGCAGGGTGGAGTATGAACACTGAAGCTTTCTTT. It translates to CAWRVAGWSMNTEAFF.

CDR3 sequence: CASSAFGQENTEAFF. The CDR3, as DNA: TGTGCCAGCAGCGCCTTCGGACAGGAGAACACTGAAGCTTTCTTT. The chain recombines TRBV9 with TRBJ1-1; 7 bases are a match to TRBD1. Germline assignment: CDR1 SGDLS and CDR2 YYNGEE. V dropped 3 bases and J dropped 1; count of bases not matched to a gene: 6. CDR3 length: 15 residues.

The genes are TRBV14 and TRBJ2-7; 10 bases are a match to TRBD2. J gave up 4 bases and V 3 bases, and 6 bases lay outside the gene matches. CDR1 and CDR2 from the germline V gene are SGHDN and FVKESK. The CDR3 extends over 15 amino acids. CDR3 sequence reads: CASSHFSSGSYEQYF. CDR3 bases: TGTGCCAGCAGCCATTTTTCTAGCGGGAGTTACGAGCAGTACTTC.

The CDR3 here is CASSLNGVQPQHF. The DNA of the CDR3 is TGTGCCAGCAGTTTAAATGGAGTCCAGCCCCAGCATTTT. This sequence joins TRBV28 and TRBJ1-5; D gene ambiguous. Germline V gives CDR1 MDHEN, CDR2 SYDVKM. This CDR3 comprises 13 residues. The V gene lost 2 bases and the J gene lost 7 bases, with 9 bases spanning the gap. The whole variable domain, remainder taken from reference TRBV28 and TRBJ1-5, is DVKVTQSSRYLVKRTGEKVFLECVQDMDHENMFWYRQDPGLGLRLIYFSYDVKMKEKGDIPEGYSVSREKKERFSLILESASTNQTSMYLCASSLNGVQPQHFGDGTRLSIL.

The CDR3 DNA follows: TGTGCCAGCAGTGAAGGGCAGGGGGAGTATTCACCCCTCCACTTT. Amino acid sequence: CASSEGQGEYSPLHF. The chain recombines TRBV6-1 with TRBJ1-6; 7 bases line up with TRBD1. This CDR3 is 15 amino acids long. Germline CDR1 MNHNS, CDR2 SASEGT. The ends lost 1 base at V and 8 bases at J; junction bases unmatched: 5.

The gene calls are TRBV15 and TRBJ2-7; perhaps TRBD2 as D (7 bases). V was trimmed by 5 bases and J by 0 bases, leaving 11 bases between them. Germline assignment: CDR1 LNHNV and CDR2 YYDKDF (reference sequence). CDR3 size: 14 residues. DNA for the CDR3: TGTGCCACCAGCCGGGGGGCCACCTCCTACGAGCAGTACTTC. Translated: CATSRGATSYEQYF. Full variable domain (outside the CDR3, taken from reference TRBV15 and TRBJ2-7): DAMVIQNPRYQVTQFGKPVTLSCSQTLNHNVMYWYQQKSSQAPKLLFHYYDKDFNNEADTPDNFQSRRPNTSFCFLDIRSPGLGDTAMYLCATSRGATSYEQYFGPGTRLTVT.

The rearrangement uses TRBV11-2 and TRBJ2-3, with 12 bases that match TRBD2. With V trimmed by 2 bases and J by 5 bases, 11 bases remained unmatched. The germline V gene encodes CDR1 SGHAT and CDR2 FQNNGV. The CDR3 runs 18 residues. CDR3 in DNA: TGTGCCAGCAGCTTAAGCTTGGCTAGCGGGGGGGCCAGAGATACGCAGTATTTT. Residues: CASSLSLASGGARDTQYF.